The rows below give T cell receptor beta chains drawn from one sample of a study of T-cell reconstitution after alpha-beta-depleted transplantation in children. TCRdb reanalysed the PCR reads using MiXCR and keeps one entry per CDR3 protein. The sample includes around 700,000 distinct CDR3 sequences, 13% of them seen just once. Sequencing used PBMCs, obtained before TCRalphabeta/CD19-depleted stem cell transplant. The receptors come from a girl between 2 and 10 years old with congenital amegakaryocytic thrombocytopenia, due to receive a stem cell transplant. CDR3s include the opening cysteine and the closing phenylalanine or tryptophan. D genes are given only for firm matches. Clone size is given for some rows only: seen once, a few or many times, or a class if the clone is expanded.

V gene	J gene	clone size	D gene	CDR3 protein	CDR3 DNA
TRBV29-1	TRBJ2-5	NA	NA	CSVDGTGATQYF	TGCAGCGTTGACGGAACCGGGGCGACCCAGTACTTC
TRBV5-1	TRBJ2-2	many	NA	CASSLGAALPTELFF	TGCGCCAGCAGCTTGGGGGCAGCCCTGCCCACGGAGCTGTTTTTT
TRBV11-2	TRBJ2-5	NA	TRBD2	CASSYSHSSGRGAETQYF	TGTGCCAGCAGTTACAGCCATTCTAGCGGGAGGGGAGCAGAGACCCAGTACTTC
TRBV7-9	TRBJ2-7	NA	TRBD2	CASSLDLAGDEQYF	TGTGCCAGCAGCTTAGATTTGGCGGGAGATGAGCAGTACTTC
TRBV20-1	TRBJ2-6	many	TRBD1	CSARGPGQIFSGANVLTF	TGCAGTGCTAGAGGCCCGGGACAGATTTTCTCTGGGGCCAACGTCCTGACTTTC
TRBV5-1	TRBJ1-2	few	TRBD1	CASSEAGGADGYTF	TGCGCCAGCAGCGAAGCAGGGGGCGCCGATGGCTACACCTTC
TRBV20-1	TRBJ2-5	NA	TRBD2	CSARGAVTSGGGVKTQYF	TGCAGTGCTAGAGGGGCCGTGACTAGCGGAGGAGGGGTGAAGACCCAGTACTTC
TRBV4-1	TRBJ2-5	few	NA	CASSQGDGPGETQYF	TGCGCCAGCAGCCAAGGGGACGGCCCTGGTGAGACCCAGTACTTC
TRBV5-1	TRBJ2-2	many	TRBD1	CASSLAVGQGLVTGELFF	TGCGCCAGCAGCTTGGCCGTGGGACAGGGGTTAGTGACCGGGGAGCTGTTTTTT
TRBV20-1	TRBJ2-1	many	TRBD2	CSARDLREGSYNEQFF	TGCAGTGCTAGAGATCTACGGGAGGGCTCCTACAATGAGCAGTTCTTC
TRBV6-4	TRBJ2-1	many	TRBD2	CASSDGTSGNEQFF	TGTGCCAGCAGTGACGGGACTAGCGGCAATGAGCAGTTCTTC
TRBV20-1	TRBJ1-5	many	NA	CSAASWGEYSNQPQHF	TGCAGTGCTGCCTCGTGGGGGGAGTATAGCAATCAGCCCCAGCATTTT
TRBV21-1	TRBJ2-3	many	NA	CASSKRGGQEPDTQYF	TGTGCCAGCAGCAAAAGGGGGGGGCAGGAACCAGATACGCAGTATTTT
TRBV27	TRBJ2-1	few	TRBD2	CASSPGVAGFNEQFF	TGTGCCAGCAGTCCTGGGGTAGCGGGGTTCAATGAGCAGTTCTTC
TRBV7-6	TRBJ2-3	many	NA	CASTLSGGTDTQYF	TGTGCCAGCACTCTCTCGGGGGGCACAGATACGCAGTATTTT
TRBV29-1	TRBJ1-2	many	NA	CSVDGFRYGYTF	TGCAGCGTTGATGGGTTTCGGTATGGCTACACCTTC
TRBV7-9	TRBJ2-6	few	NA	CASKFGSTGANVLTF	TGTGCCAGCAAGTTTGGGTCTACTGGGGCCAACGTCCTGACTTTC
TRBV20-1	TRBJ2-7	many	NA	CSARQGTLEQYF	TGCAGTGCTAGACAGGGGACACTCGAGCAGTACTTC
TRBV20-1	TRBJ2-1	many	TRBD2	CSAGLATYNEQFF	TGCAGTGCAGGACTAGCTACATACAATGAGCAGTTCTTC
TRBV29-1	TRBJ2-7	many	NA	CSVLDGGIRESRSYEQYF	TGCAGCGTACTAGACGGCGGAATTAGGGAGTCTAGGAGCTACGAGCAGTACTTC
TRBV11-2	TRBJ2-7	NA	TRBD2	CASRVPGLAGFKQYF	TGTGCCAGCAGGGTCCCGGGACTAGCGGGATTCAAGCAGTACTTC
TRBV12-3/TRBV12-4	TRBJ2-5	few	TRBD2	CASRAGVETQYF	TGTGCCAGCAGGGCGGGAGTGGAGACCCAGTACTTC
TRBV7-2	TRBJ1-2	NA	NA	CASSFSATKNYGYTF	TGTGCCAGCAGCTTCAGCGCGACAAAGAACTATGGCTACACCTTC
TRBV6-2/TRBV6-3	TRBJ2-1	few	NA	CASSYHTPSSYNEQFF	TGTGCCAGCAGTTACCACACTCCGAGCTCCTACAATGAGCAGTTCTTC
TRBV4-1	TRBJ2-1	NA	NA	CASSQGRGRGAYNEQFF	TGCGCCAGCAGCCAAGGTAGGGGAAGAGGGGCCTACAATGAGCAGTTCTTC
TRBV12-3/TRBV12-4	TRBJ1-1	many	NA	CASKANWNTEAFF	TGTGCCAGCAAGGCGAACTGGAACACTGAAGCTTTCTTT
TRBV7-9	TRBJ2-1	many	TRBD2	CASSSSGTSGSYEQFF	TGTGCCAGCAGCTCCTCCGGGACTAGCGGGAGCTATGAGCAGTTCTTC
TRBV5-4	TRBJ2-1	many	NA	CASSLDGSGYNEQFF	TGTGCCAGCAGCTTGGATGGTAGCGGCTACAATGAGCAGTTCTTC
TRBV30	TRBJ2-1	NA	NA	CAWSPYNEQFF	TGTGCCTGGAGTCCGTACAATGAGCAGTTCTTC
TRBV6-1	TRBJ1-1	many	NA	CASILGGGGSEAFF	TGTGCCAGCATCCTAGGGGGGGGAGGTTCTGAAGCTTTCTTT
TRBV20-1	TRBJ1-6	NA	TRBD1	CSARDSGQAYNSPLHF	TGCAGTGCTAGAGATTCAGGACAGGCCTATAATTCACCCCTCCACTTT
TRBV12-3/TRBV12-4	TRBJ2-1	many	NA	CASRAGNEQFF	TGTGCCAGCAGGGCGGGTAATGAGCAGTTCTTC
TRBV28	TRBJ2-3	many	NA	CASSLYRGTVSSTDTQYF	TGTGCCAGCAGTTTATATCGGGGGACGGTATCTAGCACAGATACGCAGTATTTT
TRBV30	TRBJ2-7	few	TRBD2	CAWSGWREVSYYEQYF	TGTGCCTGGAGTGGCTGGCGGGAGGTCTCCTACTACGAGCAGTACTTC
TRBV27	TRBJ2-1	few	NA	CASSSADYPSANEQFF	TGTGCCAGCAGTTCCGCCGACTATCCCTCTGCAAATGAGCAGTTCTTC
TRBV29-1	TRBJ2-1	few	TRBD2	CSGGRVGNEQFF	TGCAGCGGCGGGAGGGTGGGCAATGAGCAGTTCTTC
TRBV7-4	TRBJ1-1	many	NA	CASSLGVWGWGNTEAFF	TGTGCCAGCAGCTTAGGGGTGTGGGGGTGGGGGAACACTGAAGCTTTCTTT
TRBV7-6	TRBJ2-1	many	TRBD1	CASSLGPGTDYNEQFF	TGTGCCAGCAGCTTAGGGCCCGGGACAGACTACAATGAGCAGTTCTTC
TRBV30	TRBJ2-2	NA	NA	CAWSPTFKEHGELFF	TGTGCCTGGAGTCCGACCTTCAAAGAGCACGGGGAGCTGTTTTTT
TRBV27	TRBJ2-3	few	TRBD2	CASSLAGGFYTDTQYF	TGTGCCAGCAGTCTTGCGGGAGGCTTTTATACAGATACGCAGTATTTT